This TCR beta chain was recorded in a study of OX40 agonist ivuxolimab in advanced cancers. Germline V CDR1 and CDR2: LNHNV, YYDKDF (reference sequence). This CDR3 is built from 14 residues. Between the trimmed V and J ends, which lost 3 bases and 6 bases, there was a span of 9 bases. This clone has a single count. Measured with immunoSEQ multiplex PCR; TCRdb has only the in-frame clones, and not every one. The data contain 48,000 or so clones, approximately 86% of them seen just once; the ten biggest clones take up about 1.2%. This TCR came from an adult with an advanced solid tumor such as melanoma, head and neck, liver or kidney cancer. This chain joins TRBV15 and TRBJ1-6; D ambiguous. The material was CD4+ or CD8+ T cells sorted from blood, obtained in a trial of the OX40 agonist ivuxolimab. The CDR3: CATSSRQFNSPLHF. The CDR3 nucleotides read TGTGCCACCAGCAGCAGGCAGTTTAATTCACCCCTCCACTTT.